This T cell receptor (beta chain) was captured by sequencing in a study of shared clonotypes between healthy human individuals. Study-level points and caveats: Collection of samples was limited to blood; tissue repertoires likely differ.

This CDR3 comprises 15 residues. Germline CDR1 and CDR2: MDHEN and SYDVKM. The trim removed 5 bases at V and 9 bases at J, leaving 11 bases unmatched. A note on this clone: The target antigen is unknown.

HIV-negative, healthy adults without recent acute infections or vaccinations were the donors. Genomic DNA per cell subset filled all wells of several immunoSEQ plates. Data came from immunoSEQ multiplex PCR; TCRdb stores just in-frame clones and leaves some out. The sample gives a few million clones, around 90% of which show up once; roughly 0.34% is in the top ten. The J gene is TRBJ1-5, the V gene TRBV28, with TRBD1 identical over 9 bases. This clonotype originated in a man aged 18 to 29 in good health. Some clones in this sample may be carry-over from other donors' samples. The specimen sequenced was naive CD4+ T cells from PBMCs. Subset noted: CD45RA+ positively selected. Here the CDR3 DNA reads TGTGCCAGCAGTGCGACAGGGGGAGGATCTCTGCCCCAGCATTTT. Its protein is CASSATGGGSLPQHF.